What follows are 4 T cell receptor beta chains derived from one specimen sequenced in a study of radiation and T cells in renal cell carcinoma. This table comes from immunoSEQ multiplex PCR, and its TCRdb copy is limited to in-frame clones, with some not included. Of roughly 92,000 clones in the sample, around 84% were seen once. The time point: blood 4 weeks post-SBRT, at nephrectomy. Treatment of the sample: 15 Gy SBRT to primary tumor, nephrectomy 4 weeks later. Source: blood, taken from a patient whose treatment included radiotherapy and nephrectomy. These receptors were obtained from a man aged 55 to 69 with renal cell carcinoma.

The chain links TRBV15 to TRBJ1-4, with TRBD1 identical over 7 bases. The CDR3 loop spans 13 amino acids. CDR1 and CDR2 (germline): LNHNV, YYDKDF (reference sequence). Unmatched junction bases numbered 1, after V lost 4 bases and J lost 5 bases. CDR3 in DNA: TGTGCCACCAGCATACAGGGGAATGAAAAACTGTTTTTT. The encoded protein is CATSIQGNEKLFF.

The chain combines TRBV6-5 with TRBJ2-7; D is unclear. The length of the CDR3 is 12 residues. Germline CDR1 and CDR2: MNHEY and SVGAGI. With 6 bases removed from V and 2 bases from J, the gap between germline ends came to 8 bases. The CDR3 here is CASRAGTYEQYF. The CDR3 nucleotides read TGTGCCAGCAGGGCCGGAACCTACGAGCAGTACTTC.

This chain uses TRBV29-1 with TRBJ2-1, with 8 nucleotides matching TRBD2. The CDR3 totals 13 residues. The ends lost 7 bases at V and 5 bases at J; junction bases unmatched: 7. The germline V gene has CDR1 SQVTM and CDR2 ANQGSEA. CDR3 in DNA: TGCAGCGGAACCGGGACTAGAAACAATGAGCAGTTCTTC. Its translation is CSGTGTRNNEQFF.

Only one count was recorded for this clone. The J gene is TRBJ2-5, the V gene TRBV18; either TRBD1 or TRBD2 may supply D (5 bases each). The CDR3 is 14 amino acids. CDR1 and CDR2 from the germline V gene are KGHSH and LQKENI. Trimming left V 6 bases short and J 1 base short, with 12 bases between. CDR3: CASSGRLSQETQYF. CDR3 nucleotide sequence: TGTGCCAGCTCGGGACGCCTCTCCCAAGAGACCCAGTACTTC.